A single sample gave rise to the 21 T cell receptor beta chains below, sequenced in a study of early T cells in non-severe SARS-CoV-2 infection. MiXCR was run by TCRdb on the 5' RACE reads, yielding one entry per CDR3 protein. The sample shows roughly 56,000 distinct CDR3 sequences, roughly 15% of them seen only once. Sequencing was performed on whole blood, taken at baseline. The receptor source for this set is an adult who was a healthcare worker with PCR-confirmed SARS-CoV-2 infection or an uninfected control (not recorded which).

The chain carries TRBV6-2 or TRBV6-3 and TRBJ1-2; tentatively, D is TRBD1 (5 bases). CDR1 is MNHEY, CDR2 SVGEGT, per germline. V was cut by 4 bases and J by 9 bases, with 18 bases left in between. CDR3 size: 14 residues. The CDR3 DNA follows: TGTGCCAGCAGTTCCATAAGGAGGGGTGAGCGCTACACCTTC. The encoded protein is CASSSIRRGERYTF.

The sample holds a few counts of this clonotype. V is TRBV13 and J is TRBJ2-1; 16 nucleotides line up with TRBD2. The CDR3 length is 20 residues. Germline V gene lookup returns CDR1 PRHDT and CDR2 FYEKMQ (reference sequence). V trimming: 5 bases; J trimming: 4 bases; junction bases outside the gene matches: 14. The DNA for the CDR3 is TGTGCCAGCAGCCCCTCCCCGGGACTAGCGGGGGGGCCCCTATACAATGAGCAGTTCTTC. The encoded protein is CASSPSPGLAGGPLYNEQFF.

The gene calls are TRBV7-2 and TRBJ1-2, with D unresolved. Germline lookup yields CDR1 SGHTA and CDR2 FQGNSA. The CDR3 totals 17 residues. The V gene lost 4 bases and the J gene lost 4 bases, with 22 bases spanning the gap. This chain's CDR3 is CASSSSRLPVSTYGYTF. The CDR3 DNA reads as TGTGCCAGCAGCTCCTCTAGGCTTCCAGTCTCCACCTATGGCTACACCTTC.

CDR3 in DNA: TGTGCCAGCAGTTCCACCCGACTACTAGACGAGCAGTACTTC. It specifies CASSSTRLLDEQYF. The V call is TRBV28, the J call TRBJ2-7; possible D gene TRBD2, 5 bases. The ends were cut back, 4 bases at V and 5 bases at J, with 15 bases in the middle. This CDR3 is 14 amino acids long. The germline CDR1 and CDR2 sequences are MDHEN and SYDVKM.

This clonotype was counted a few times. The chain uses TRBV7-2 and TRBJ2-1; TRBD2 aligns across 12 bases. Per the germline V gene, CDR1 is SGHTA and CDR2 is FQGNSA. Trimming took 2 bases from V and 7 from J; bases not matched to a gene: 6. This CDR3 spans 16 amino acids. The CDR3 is CASSLPLAGGLNEQFF. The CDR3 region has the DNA TGTGCCAGCAGCTTACCCCTAGCGGGGGGGTTGAATGAGCAGTTCTTC. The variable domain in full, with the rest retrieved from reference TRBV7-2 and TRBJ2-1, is GAGVSQSPSNKVTEKGKDVELRCDPISGHTALYWYRQSLGQGLEFLIYFQGNSAPDKSGLPSDRFSAERTGGSVSTLTIQRTQQEDSAVYLCASSLPLAGGLNEQFFGPGTRLTVL.

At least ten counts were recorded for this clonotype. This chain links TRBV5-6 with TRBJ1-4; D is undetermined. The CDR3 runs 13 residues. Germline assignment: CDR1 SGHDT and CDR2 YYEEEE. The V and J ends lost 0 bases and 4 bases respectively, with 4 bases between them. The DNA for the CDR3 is TGTGCCAGCAGCTTGGCCAGTAATGAAAAACTGTTTTTT. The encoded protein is CASSLASNEKLFF.

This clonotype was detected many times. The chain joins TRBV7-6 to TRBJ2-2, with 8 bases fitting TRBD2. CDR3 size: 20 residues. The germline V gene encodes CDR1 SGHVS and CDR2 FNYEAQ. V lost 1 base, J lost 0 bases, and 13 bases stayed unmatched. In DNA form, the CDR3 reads TGTGCCAGCAGCTTAGAGGTAGCGGGATTGTTAGGGGCGAACACCGGGGAGCTGTTTTTT. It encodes CASSLEVAGLLGANTGELFF.

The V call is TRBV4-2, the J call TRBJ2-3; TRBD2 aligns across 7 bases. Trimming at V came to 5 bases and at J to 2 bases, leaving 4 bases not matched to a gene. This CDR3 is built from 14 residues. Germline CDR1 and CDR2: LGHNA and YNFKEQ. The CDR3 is CASSASGYTDTQYF. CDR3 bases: TGTGCCAGCAGCGCTAGCGGCTACACAGATACGCAGTATTTT.

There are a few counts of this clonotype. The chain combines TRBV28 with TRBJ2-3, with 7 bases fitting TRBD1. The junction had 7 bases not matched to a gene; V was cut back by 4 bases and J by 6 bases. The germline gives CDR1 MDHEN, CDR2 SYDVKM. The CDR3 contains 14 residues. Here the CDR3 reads CASSSTGVGDTQYF. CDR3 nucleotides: TGTGCCAGCAGTTCTACAGGGGTCGGGGATACGCAGTATTTT.

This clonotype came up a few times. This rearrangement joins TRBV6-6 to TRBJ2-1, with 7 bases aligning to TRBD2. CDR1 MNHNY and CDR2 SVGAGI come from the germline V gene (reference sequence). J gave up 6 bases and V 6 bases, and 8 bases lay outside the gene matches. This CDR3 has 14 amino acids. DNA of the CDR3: TGTGCCAGCAGCCAATCATGGGAGGGCAATGAGCAGTTCTTC. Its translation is CASSQSWEGNEQFF.

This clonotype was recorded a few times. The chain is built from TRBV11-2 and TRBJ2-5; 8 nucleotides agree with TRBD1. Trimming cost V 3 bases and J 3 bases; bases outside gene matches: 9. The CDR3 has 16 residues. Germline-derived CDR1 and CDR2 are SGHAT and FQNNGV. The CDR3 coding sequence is TGTGCCAGCAGCTTGTCCGGACAGGGAATGAAAGAGACCCAGTACTTC. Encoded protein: CASSLSGQGMKETQYF.

CDR3 nucleotides: TGTGCCAGTAGCCTAGGGACTAGCGGGGACAATGAGCAGTTCTTC. Residues: CASSLGTSGDNEQFF. The V and J genes are TRBV19 and TRBJ2-1; 13 bases agree with TRBD2. Trimming at V came to 6 bases and at J to 5 bases, leaving 4 bases not matched to a gene. The CDR3 runs 15 residues. Germline V gene lookup returns CDR1 LNHDA and CDR2 SQIVND (reference sequence).

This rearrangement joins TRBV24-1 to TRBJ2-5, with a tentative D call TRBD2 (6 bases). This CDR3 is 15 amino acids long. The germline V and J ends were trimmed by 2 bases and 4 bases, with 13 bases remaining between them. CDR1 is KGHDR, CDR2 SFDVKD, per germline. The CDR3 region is CATSDSVGGLETQYF. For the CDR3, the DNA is TGTGCCACCAGTGATTCTGTAGGAGGGCTAGAGACCCAGTACTTC.

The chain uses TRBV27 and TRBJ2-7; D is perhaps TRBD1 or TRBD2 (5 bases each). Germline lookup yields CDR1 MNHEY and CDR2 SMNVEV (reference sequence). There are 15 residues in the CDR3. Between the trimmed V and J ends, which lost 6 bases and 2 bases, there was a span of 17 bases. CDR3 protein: CASRTLTGLAYEQYF. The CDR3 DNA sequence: TGTGCCAGCAGGACACTAACAGGACTCGCCTACGAGCAGTACTTC.

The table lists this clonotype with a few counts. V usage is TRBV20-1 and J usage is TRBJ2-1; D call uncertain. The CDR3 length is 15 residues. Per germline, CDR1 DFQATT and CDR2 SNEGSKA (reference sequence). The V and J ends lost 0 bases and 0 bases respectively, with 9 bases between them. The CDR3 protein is CSAREEVSSYNEQFF. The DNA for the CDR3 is TGCAGTGCTAGAGAAGAAGTCAGCTCCTACAATGAGCAGTTCTTC.

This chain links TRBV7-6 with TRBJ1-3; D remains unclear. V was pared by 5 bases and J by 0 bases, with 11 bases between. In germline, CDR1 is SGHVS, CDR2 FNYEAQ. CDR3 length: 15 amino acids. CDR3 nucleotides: TGTGCCAGCAGCCTTGGACGGATCTCTGGAAACACCATATATTTT. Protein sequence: CASSLGRISGNTIYF.

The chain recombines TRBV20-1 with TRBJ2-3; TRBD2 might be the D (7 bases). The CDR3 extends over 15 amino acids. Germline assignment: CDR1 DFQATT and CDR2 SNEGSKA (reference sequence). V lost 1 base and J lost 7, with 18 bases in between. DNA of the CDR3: TGCAGTGCTAGAGCTCAGGGAGGGGGGGTAAATACGCAGTATTTT. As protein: CSARAQGGGVNTQYF.

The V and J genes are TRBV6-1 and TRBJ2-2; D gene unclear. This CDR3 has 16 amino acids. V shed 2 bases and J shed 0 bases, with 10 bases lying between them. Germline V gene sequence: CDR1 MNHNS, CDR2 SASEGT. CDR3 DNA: TGTGCCAGCAGTGAATTCGGACGGGCGAACACCGGGGAGCTGTTTTTT. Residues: CASSEFGRANTGELFF.

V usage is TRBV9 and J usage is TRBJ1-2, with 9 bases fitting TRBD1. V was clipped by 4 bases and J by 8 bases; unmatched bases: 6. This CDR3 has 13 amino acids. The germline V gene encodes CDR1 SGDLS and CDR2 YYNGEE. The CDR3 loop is CASSPRDRDGYTF. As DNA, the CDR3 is TGTGCCAGCAGCCCGAGGGACAGGGACGGCTACACCTTC.

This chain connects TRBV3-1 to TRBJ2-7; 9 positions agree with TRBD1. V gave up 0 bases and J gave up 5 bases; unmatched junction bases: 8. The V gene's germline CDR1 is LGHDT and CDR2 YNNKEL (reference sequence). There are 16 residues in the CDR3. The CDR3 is CASSQDWGQGGDEQYF. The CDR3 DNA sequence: TGTGCCAGCAGCCAAGATTGGGGACAGGGAGGGGACGAGCAGTACTTC.

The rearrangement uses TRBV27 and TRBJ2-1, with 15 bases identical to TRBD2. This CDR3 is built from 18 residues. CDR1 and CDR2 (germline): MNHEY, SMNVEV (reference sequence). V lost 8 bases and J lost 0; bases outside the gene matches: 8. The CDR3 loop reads CASLGLAGGSSSYNEQFF. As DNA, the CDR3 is TGTGCCAGCCTCGGACTAGCGGGAGGGTCTAGCTCCTACAATGAGCAGTTCTTC.